This note documents a single TCR beta chain sequence. The antigen this receptor binds is unknown. There are no base qualities to consult, and no much larger clone falls within one base. This specimen comes from a study of blood T cell repertoires in COVID-19 (dated by TCRdb to 2018 to 2020). Describing the broader study: Samples from collaborators originated in the United States, Italy and Spain and spanned both the acute and convalescent phases of COVID-19. The material from the prospective study consisted of cDNA or gDNA derived from T cells, B-cell-depleted T cells, or PBMCs. The repertoires were made available in a free public database intended to serve as a resource for research on the immune response to SARS-CoV-2. Nearly every sample came with metadata listing a de-identified subject ID, COVID-19 status, age in years and sex. Deeply sampled blood TCRbeta repertoires from subjects exposed to, actively infected with, or recovered from COVID-19 were included in the dataset. Where HLA class I and class II types were available, the types were taken from metadata supplied by the sample provider, not from assay-based typing. Samples came from the ongoing ImmuneRACE study (first 160 participants) plus 1,254 subjects from 6 global collaborators. Overall study outcomes, separate from this receptor: How much clinical and demographic metadata was included differed by source and by participant, and the metadata was provided uncurated.

TCRbeta CDR3 regions were amplified from genomic DNA by means of the immunoSEQ Assay, a bias-controlled multiplex PCR. The original methods were these. Within the assay, amplification of reference gene primers was used to estimate how many nucleated cells each sample contained. To quantify the absolute abundance of each unique TCRbeta CDR3 rearrangement, sequence reads were collapsed and filtered. For each sample, productive Simpson clonality was calculated by taking the square root of Simpson's diversity index across productive rearrangements. TCRdb's version of the immuneACCESS table is confined to in-frame rearrangements and falls short of the full clone set. An unresolved V gene accounts for under half of the shortfall where checked; the remainder is of unknown origin. The DNA was the basis for D and trimming; V, J and clone size are from that table. This sample comprises 78,000 or so clones, roughly 90% of them detected only once. The ten largest clones capture 6% to 7% of the sample.

Collaborating institutions collected whole blood in K2EDTA tubes following their own protocols. For TCRbeta analysis, collaborators shipped samples in one of three forms: frozen whole blood, isolated PBMCs, or DNA extracted from either of those sample types. This clonotype was sampled from a woman aged 45-65 years with acute or convalescent COVID-19. The sequenced sample was peripheral blood.

The nucleotide sequence reads TGTGCCAGCAGTTACGATCAGGGCTCTGGAAACACCATATATTTT. Its translation reads: CASSYDQGSGNTIYF. The chain employs TRBV6-5 and TRBJ1-3; TRBD1 is a possible D gene, resting on 5 matching bases. The CDR3 numbers 15 residues from cysteine through phenylalanine. Only the CDR3 region is kept as DNA, spanning 45 bases read in frame from base 1. V loses 2 bases of germline sequence and J loses 0 bases, and the interval between the two ends is 8 bases. Via the germline V gene, CDR1 is MNHEY and CDR2 SVGAGI.